The 10 T cell receptor beta chains presented below share a single source sample, sequenced in a study of shared clonotypes between healthy human individuals. Naive CD8 isolation took CD45RO-negative cells positively selected for CCR7 and excluded terminally differentiated effector memory CD45RA+ cells. The repertoire was sequenced with immunoSEQ multiplex PCR; TCRdb's copy has only in-frame clones and lacks some. The sample has around 2.1 million clones, 90% to 95% seen once. Sequencing was done on a sample of naive CD8+ T cells from PBMCs. These receptors came from a man aged 18-30 years in good health. Some clones in this sample may be carry-over from other donors' samples.

The CDR3 DNA reads TGTGCCAGCAGCTTAATGAAGGGAGGGGATACGCAGTATTTT. Its translation is CASSLMKGGDTQYF. This chain uses TRBV7-8 with TRBJ2-3, with 7 nucleotides matching TRBD2. V trimming: 2 bases; J trimming: 6 bases; junction bases outside the gene matches: 5. Germline CDR1 and CDR2: SGHVS and FQNEAQ. The CDR3 runs to 14 residues.

About this clone: It is likely a read error, because the conserved phenylalanine at the end of the CDR3 is missing. The limits of the CDR3 on the DNA are not certain, so only TCRdb's listed CDR3 is given. The chain uses TRBV21-1 and TRBJ2-7; the listed D gene, TRBD2, was not tested against the DNA. TRBV21-1 is a listed pseudogene. The CDR3 length is 14 residues, termini included. This chain's CDR3 is CASRLSVATRVRRA.

CDR3 protein: CASSSPTHGHLNTGELFF. CDR3 sequence (DNA): TGCGCCAGCAGCTCGCCCACCCATGGACACCTGAACACCGGGGAGCTGTTTTTT. The chain is built from TRBV5-1 and TRBJ2-2; possible D gene TRBD1, 5 bases. This CDR3 is built from 18 residues. Trimming pared 3 bases from V and 1 base from J, leaving 19 bases between. Germline V lookup: CDR1 SGHRS, CDR2 YFSETQ.

The rearrangement links TRBV5-1 to TRBJ2-1; the D gene could be TRBD1 or TRBD2 (5 bases each). Trimming took 4 bases from V and 0 from J, leaving 14 bases between them. There are 16 residues in the CDR3. Germline V gene data show CDR1 as SGHRS and CDR2 as YFSETQ. The CDR3 spells CASSPGRTVSYNEQFF. The CDR3 DNA reads TGCGCCAGCAGCCCGGGACGGACCGTCTCCTACAATGAGCAGTTCTTC.

This clone is a singleton in its sample. CDR3 protein: CASSLDDTQYF. CDR3 nucleotides: TGTGCCAGCAGCTTAGACGATACGCAGTATTTT. The chain is built from TRBV11-1 and TRBJ2-3; D remains unclear. Germline V lookup: CDR1 SGHAT, CDR2 FQDESV (reference sequence). The CDR3 runs to 11 residues. Trimming pared 1 base from V and 6 bases from J, leaving 2 bases between.

The chain is built from TRBV29-1 and TRBJ2-1; D remains unclear. The CDR3 length is 12 residues. The germline V and J ends were trimmed by 4 bases and 10 bases, with 14 bases remaining between them. CDR1 is SQVTM, CDR2 ANQGSEA, per germline. The CDR3 spells CSVGIGALEQFF. The CDR3 nucleotides read TGCAGCGTTGGGATCGGCGCTCTGGAGCAGTTCTTC.

V and J are TRBV11-2 and TRBJ2-7; 9 bases fit TRBD2. The germline CDR1 and CDR2 sequences are SGHAT and FQNNGV. The ends lost 4 bases at V and 0 bases at J; junction bases unmatched: 7. CDR3 length: 16 amino acids. CDR3 sequence: CASSSGLAVSSYEQYF. The CDR3 DNA follows: TGTGCCAGCAGCTCGGGACTAGCTGTTAGCTCCTACGAGCAGTACTTC.

The rearrangement uses TRBV28 and TRBJ2-1, with a weak D call TRBD2 (6 bases). The CDR3 runs 16 residues. CDR1 is MDHEN, CDR2 SYDVKM, per germline. Trimming left V 4 bases short and J 4 bases short, with 17 bases between. Here the CDR3 reads CASSSPIGGVYNEQFF. CDR3 sequence (DNA): TGTGCCAGCAGTTCACCAATCGGGGGAGTTTACAATGAGCAGTTCTTC.

The rearrangement joins TRBV28 to TRBJ2-1, with 8 bases fitting TRBD2. V lost 6 bases, J lost 2 bases, and 9 bases stayed unmatched. This CDR3 is 16 amino acids long. Germline V gene data show CDR1 as MDHEN and CDR2 as SYDVKM. CDR3 coding DNA: TGTGCCAGCAGCCCCGGACTAGCCCCCCCCTACAATGAGCAGTTCTTC. Translating it yields CASSPGLAPPYNEQFF.

CDR3 nucleotides: TGTGCCAGCAGCTCCTCCGGGACTAGCGTCTCCTACGAGCAGTACTTC. It encodes CASSSSGTSVSYEQYF. This chain joins TRBV13 and TRBJ2-7; 10 bases map to TRBD2. The CDR3 is 16 residues long. Unmatched junction bases numbered 6, after V lost 4 bases and J lost 0 bases. Looked up from germline, CDR1 is PRHDT and CDR2 is FYEKMQ (reference sequence).